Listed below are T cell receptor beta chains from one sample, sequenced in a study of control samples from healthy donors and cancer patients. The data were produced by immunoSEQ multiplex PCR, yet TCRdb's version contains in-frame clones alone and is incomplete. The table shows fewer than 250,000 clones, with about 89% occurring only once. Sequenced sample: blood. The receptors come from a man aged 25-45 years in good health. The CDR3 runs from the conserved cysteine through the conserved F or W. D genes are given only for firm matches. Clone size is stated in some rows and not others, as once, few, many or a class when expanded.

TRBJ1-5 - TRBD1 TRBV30 CAWKGQGSNQPQHF TGTGCCTGGAAGGGACAGGGAAGCAATCAGCCCCAGCATTTT
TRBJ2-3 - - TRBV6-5 CASRQWGGATDTQYF TGTGCCAGCAGGCAATGGGGGGGGGCTACAGATACGCAGTATTTT
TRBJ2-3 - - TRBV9 CASSVAPGRGTDTQYF TGTGCCAGCAGCGTAGCTCCAGGGAGAGGCACAGATACGCAGTATTTT
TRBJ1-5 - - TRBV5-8 CASSRGTSYNQPQHF TGTGCCAGCAGCCGGGGGACATCCTACAATCAGCCCCAGCATTTT
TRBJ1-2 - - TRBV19 CASSIEHRPGPNYGYTF TGTGCCAGTAGTATAGAACACAGACCGGGACCTAACTATGGCTACACCTTC
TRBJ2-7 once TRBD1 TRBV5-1 CASSLSGTGAYEQYF TGCGCCAGCAGTTTATCCGGGACAGGAGCCTACGAGCAGTACTTC
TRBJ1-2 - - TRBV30 CAWARGYRGYTF TGTGCCTGGGCCCGGGGGTATAGAGGCTACACCTTC
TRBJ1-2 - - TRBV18 CASSHRGGVDYGYTF TGTGCCAGCTCACATCGTGGAGGGGTTGACTATGGCTACACCTTC
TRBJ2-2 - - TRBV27 CASSPVISAGELFF TGTGCCAGCAGTCCAGTTATTAGTGCCGGGGAGCTGTTTTTT
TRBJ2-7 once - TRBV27 CASSFRGGYEQYF TGTGCCAGCAGTTTTCGAGGGGGTTACGAGCAGTACTTC
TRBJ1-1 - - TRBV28 CASRDGEAFF TGTGCCAGCCGGGACGGTGAAGCTTTCTTT
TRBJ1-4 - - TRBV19 CASSIGEKLFF TGTGCCAGTAGTATTGGGGAAAAACTGTTTTTT
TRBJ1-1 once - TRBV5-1 CASSLELNTEAFF TGCGCCAGCAGCTTGGAATTGAACACTGAAGCTTTCTTT
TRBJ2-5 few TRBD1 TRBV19 CASSIGTAQETQYF TGTGCCAGTAGTATTGGGACAGCCCAAGAGACCCAGTACTTC
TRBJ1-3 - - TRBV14 CASSQPPGTGNTIYF TGTGCCAGCAGCCAACCCCCGGGGACAGGAAACACCATATATTTT
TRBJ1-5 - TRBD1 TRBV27 CASTLSDRGSLFGNQPQHF TGTGCCAGCACCCTTTCGGACAGGGGCTCGCTTTTTGGCAATCAGCCCCAGCATTTT
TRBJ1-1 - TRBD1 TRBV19 CASSMRGMGTGFTEAFF TGTGCCAGTAGTATGCGCGGCATGGGGACAGGTTTCACTGAAGCTTTCTTT
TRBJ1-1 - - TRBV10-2 CASKDWAGASDTEAFF TGCGCCAGCAAAGACTGGGCAGGGGCTTCGGACACTGAAGCTTTCTTT
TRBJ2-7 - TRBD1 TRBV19 CASSISGTGGYEQYF TGTGCCAGTAGTATAAGCGGGACAGGGGGCTACGAGCAGTACTTC
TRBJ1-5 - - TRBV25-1 CASSGQESNQPQHF TGTGCCAGCAGTGGACAGGAAAGCAATCAGCCCCAGCATTTT
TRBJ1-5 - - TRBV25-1 CARFVGLVAGVSNQPQHF TGTGCCCGATTTGTTGGCCTAGTAGCGGGGGTTAGCAATCAGCCCCAGCATTTT
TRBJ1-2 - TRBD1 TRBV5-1 CASTLAQGGNYGYTF TGCGCCAGCACCTTGGCACAGGGGGGAAACTATGGCTACACCTTC
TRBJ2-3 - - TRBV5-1 CASSPPGGGSTDTQYF TGCGCCAGCAGCCCCCCAGGGGGGGGGAGCACAGATACGCAGTATTTT
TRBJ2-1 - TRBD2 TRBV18 CASSPLGLAGVDEQFF TGTGCCAGCTCACCTCTAGGACTAGCGGGGGTAGACGAGCAGTTCTTC
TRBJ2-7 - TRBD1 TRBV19 CASSNPRDRVTYEQYF TGTGCCAGTAGTAACCCCCGGGACAGGGTTACCTACGAGCAGTACTTC
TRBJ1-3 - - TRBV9 CASSVGGDLVRDTIYF TGTGCCAGCAGCGTAGGTGGAGACCTGGTGAGGGACACCATATATTTT
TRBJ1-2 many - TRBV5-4 CASSRTDWRSGYTF TGTGCCAGCAGCCGGACAGATTGGCGTAGTGGCTACACCTTC
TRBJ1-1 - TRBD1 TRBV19 CASSPQGAFMTEAFF TGTGCCAGTAGTCCTCAGGGGGCCTTCATGACTGAAGCTTTCTTT
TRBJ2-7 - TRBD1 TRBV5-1 CASSAGTGPLYEQYF TGCGCCAGCAGCGCAGGGACAGGGCCCCTCTACGAGCAGTACTTC
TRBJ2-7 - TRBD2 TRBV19 CASKASGGGLPYEQYF TGTGCCAGTAAGGCTAGCGGGGGGGGCCTCCCCTACGAGCAGTACTTC
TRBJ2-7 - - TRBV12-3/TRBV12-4 CASSLSRHYEQYF TGTGCCAGCAGTTTAAGCCGGCATTACGAGCAGTACTTC
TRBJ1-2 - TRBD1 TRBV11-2 CASSPGTEDGYTF TGTGCCAGCAGCCCCGGGACAGAGGATGGCTACACCTTC
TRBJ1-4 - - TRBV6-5 CASSPDSLNEKLFF TGTGCCAGCAGTCCGGACAGCCTTAATGAAAAACTGTTTTTT
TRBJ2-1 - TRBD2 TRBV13 CASSGTSGGNEQFF TGTGCCAGCAGCGGGACTAGCGGGGGAAATGAGCAGTTCTTC
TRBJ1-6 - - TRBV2 CASSGRASYDSPLHF TGTGCCAGCAGTGGGCGGGCTAGCTACGATTCACCCCTCCACTTT
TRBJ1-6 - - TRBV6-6 CASSWAGESPLHF TGTGCCAGCAGTTGGGCAGGGGAATCACCCCTCCACTTT
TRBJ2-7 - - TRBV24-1 CATSDSGFYHEQYF TGTGCCACCAGTGATTCTGGGTTTTACCACGAGCAGTACTTC
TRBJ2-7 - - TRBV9 CASSVEVGALYEQYF TGTGCCAGCAGCGTAGAGGTGGGGGCCCTCTACGAGCAGTACTTC
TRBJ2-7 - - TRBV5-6 CASSSAGIAYEQYF TGTGCCAGCAGCTCCGCGGGAATCGCCTACGAGCAGTACTTC
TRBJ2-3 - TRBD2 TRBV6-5 CASSYLAGEADTQYF TGTGCCAGCAGTTATCTAGCGGGGGAGGCGGATACGCAGTATTTT
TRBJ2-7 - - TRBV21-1 CASSTRTVNYEQYF TGTGCCAGCAGCACCCGGACAGTGAACTACGAGCAGTACTTC
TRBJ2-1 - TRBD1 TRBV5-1 CASSPGTASYNEQFF TGCGCCAGCAGCCCCGGGACAGCCTCATACAATGAGCAGTTCTTC
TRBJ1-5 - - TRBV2 CASSPQERGQPQHF TGTGCCAGCAGCCCCCAAGAAAGGGGTCAGCCCCAGCATTTT
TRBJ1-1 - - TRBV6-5 CASIRMAEAFF TGTGCCAGCATACGGATGGCTGAAGCTTTCTTT
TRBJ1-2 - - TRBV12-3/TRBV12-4 CASSFGRGYGYTF TGTGCCAGCAGTTTTGGACGGGGCTATGGCTACACCTTC
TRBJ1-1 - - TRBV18 CASSMTKGENTEAFF TGTGCCAGCTCCATGACGAAGGGGGAGAACACTGAAGCTTTCTTT